Following are 28 T cell receptor beta chains from one sample sequenced in a study of shared T cell receptors in the human thymus. Only in-frame clones appear in the TCRdb table, and some are missing; sequencing was by immunoSEQ multiplex PCR. The table includes hundreds of thousands of clones, about 90% detected once. This sample also belongs to another study, concerning human thymus T cells.

Source material: thymocytes. These receptors were obtained from a boy younger than two with a congenital heart defect.

This chain joins TRBV28 and TRBJ1-1, with 8 bases lining up with TRBD1. The CDR3 has 16 amino acids. CDR1 is MDHEN, CDR2 SYDVKM, per germline. Unmatched junction bases numbered 4, after V lost 1 base and J lost 0 bases. The CDR3 sequence: CASSLYRGNMNTEAFF. CDR3 sequence (DNA): TGTGCCAGCAGTTTATACAGGGGGAACATGAACACTGAAGCTTTCTTT.

This chain connects TRBV7-6 to TRBJ1-2; 8 bases match TRBD1. The CDR3 runs to 15 residues. The germline V gene has CDR1 SGHVS and CDR2 FNYEAQ. Trimming cost V 5 bases and J 4 bases; bases outside gene matches: 9. In DNA, the CDR3 is TGTGCCAGCAGCAATGGACAGGGCAGTATCTATGGCTACACCTTC. Its translation: CASSNGQGSIYGYTF.

This clone appeared a few times. The chain is built from TRBV7-5 and TRBJ2-7; the table's D call TRBD1 went unverified against the DNA. TRBV7-5 is an annotated pseudogene. The CDR3 is 16 amino acids. The CDR3 sequence: CVRSSGQGIPSYEQYF. CDR3 bases: TGTGTCAGAAGCTCTGGACAGGGAATTCCTTCCTACGAGCAGTACTTC.

The CDR3: CASITSGTGGSNQPQHF. The CDR3 coding sequence is TGTGCCAGCATTACCTCCGGGACAGGGGGGAGCAATCAGCCCCAGCATTTT. The chain combines TRBV28 with TRBJ1-5; 11 bases map to TRBD1. CDR3 size: 17 residues. CDR1 and CDR2 (germline): MDHEN, SYDVKM. V lost 7 bases, J lost 1 base, and 9 bases stayed unmatched.

The chain is built from TRBV27 and TRBJ2-6, with D possibly TRBD2 on 5 matching bases. The CDR3 spans 17 residues. Germline V gene data show CDR1 as MNHEY and CDR2 as SMNVEV (reference sequence). V was trimmed by 7 bases and J by 0 bases, leaving 16 bases between them. CDR3 amino acids: CASKVKGTSSGANVLTF. In DNA form, the CDR3 reads TGTGCCAGCAAGGTTAAGGGTACTAGCTCTGGGGCCAACGTCCTGACTTTC.

The gene calls are TRBV30 and TRBJ2-7; a weak D match, TRBD2 (7 bases). Germline V lookup: CDR1 GTSNPN, CDR2 SVGIG (reference sequence). The CDR3 extends over 16 amino acids. Trimming shortened V by 1 base and J by 1 base, and 17 bases separated the two germline ends. The CDR3: CAWSDFRGAGSYEQYF. CDR3 DNA sequence: TGTGCCTGGAGTGACTTCCGGGGGGCCGGGTCCTACGAGCAGTACTTC. Looking up the rest from reference TRBV30 and TRBJ2-7 gives the full variable domain: SQTIHQWPATLVQPVGSPLSLECTVEGTSNPNLYWYRQAAGRGLQLLFYSVGIGQISSEVPQNLSASRPQDRQFILSSKKLLLSDSGFYLCAWSDFRGAGSYEQYFGPGTRLTVT.

This chain joins TRBV6-1 and TRBJ1-1; weak D call: TRBD1 (5 bases). The CDR3 spans 13 residues. Trimming removed 2 bases at V and 5 bases at J, with 9 bases between. CDR1 MNHNS and CDR2 SASEGT come from the germline V gene. CDR3 coding DNA: TGTGCCAGCAGTGAAATGGGGGGTACTGAAGCTTTCTTT. As protein: CASSEMGGTEAFF.

The V gene is TRBV6-5, the J gene TRBJ1-1; 9 nucleotides agree with TRBD1. The CDR3 runs 15 residues. With 4 bases clipped from V and 5 bases from J, the junction kept 8 bases outside the gene matches. The germline CDR1 and CDR2 sequences are MNHEY and SVGAGI. This CDR3 is CASSFKQGAGTEAFF. CDR3 nucleotides: TGTGCCAGCAGTTTCAAACAGGGGGCAGGTACTGAAGCTTTCTTT.

The chain couples TRBV4-1 to TRBJ1-6; no firm D call. The germline V and J ends were trimmed by 2 bases and 11 bases, with 16 bases remaining between them. There are 15 residues in the CDR3. The germline CDR1 and CDR2 sequences are MGHRA and YSYEKL. CDR3 nucleotide sequence: TGCGCCAGCAGCCAACCTGGGCAGCCATCGACACCCCTCCACTTT. Translation gives CASSQPGQPSTPLHF.

This sequence joins TRBV25-1 and TRBJ2-5; tentatively, D is TRBD2 (6 bases). Germline values: CDR1 MGHDK, CDR2 SYGVNS. CDR3 size: 15 residues. The germline V and J ends were trimmed by 6 bases and 5 bases, with 19 bases remaining between them. CDR3 in amino acids: CASRPPRRVGETQYF. The CDR3 DNA is TGTGCCAGCAGACCCCCCAGGAGGGTGGGCGAGACCCAGTACTTC.

This clone was counted once. This chain uses TRBV7-9 with TRBJ1-2, with D tentatively TRBD1 (5 bases). Germline assignment: CDR1 SEHNR and CDR2 FQNEAQ (reference sequence). This CDR3 spans 13 amino acids. The CDR3 reads CVTAGSNSYGYTF. In nucleotides, the CDR3 is TGTGTGACAGCGGGCAGCAACTCCTATGGCTACACCTTC.

Comment on this clone: The sample has other DNA sequences that encode this CDR3 too. V is TRBV6-6 and J is TRBJ1-5, with 8 bases matching TRBD1. Trimming cost V 4 bases and J 2 bases; bases outside gene matches: 4. The CDR3 loop spans 15 amino acids. Germline V gene sequence: CDR1 MNHNY, CDR2 SVGAGI (reference sequence). The CDR3 nucleotides are TGTGCCAGCAGTTTCGGACAGGGAGGCAATCAGCCCCAGCATTTT. Translated, it gives CASSFGQGGNQPQHF.

The CDR3 DNA follows: TGTGCCAGTACAGGGGCGACCTACGAGCAGTACTTC. This gives the protein CASTGATYEQYF. The rearrangement joins TRBV19 to TRBJ2-7, with D perhaps matching TRBD1 (6 bases). The CDR3 is made up of 12 amino acids. Trimming took off 7 bases at V and 2 bases at J, with 9 bases between the two ends. Germline-derived CDR1 and CDR2 are LNHDA and SQIVND (reference sequence).

The chain links TRBV14 to TRBJ2-7; 9 bases fit TRBD1. The CDR3 contains 14 residues. Germline V lookup: CDR1 SGHDN, CDR2 FVKESK. With V trimmed by 6 bases and J by 3 bases, 6 bases remained unmatched. The CDR3 loop is CASSIRDRDYEQYF. The CDR3 bases are TGTGCCAGCAGTATCCGGGACAGGGACTACGAGCAGTACTTC.

This clone has just one count. The chain recombines TRBV5-1 with TRBJ1-2, with 7 bases lining up with TRBD1. The CDR3 has 18 residues. The V and J ends lost 2 bases and 5 bases, in that order; junction bases with no gene match: 18. Per the germline V gene, CDR1 is SGHRS and CDR2 is YFSETQ. CDR3 in DNA: TGCGCCAGCAGCTTTTATTCGGCGCCCTCACAGGGGCCGTATGGCTACACCTTC. Its translation is CASSFYSAPSQGPYGYTF.

This clone was seen only once. The chain links TRBV4-2 to TRBJ1-2; TRBD1 might be the D (6 bases). The germline V and J ends were trimmed by 1 base and 8 bases, with 11 bases remaining between them. The germline CDR1 and CDR2 sequences are LGHNA and YNFKEQ. The CDR3 is 13 residues long. CDR3 sequence: CASSQGAGQGYTF. Here the CDR3 DNA reads TGTGCCAGCAGCCAAGGAGCGGGACAAGGCTACACCTTC.

V and J are TRBV7-2 and TRBJ2-4, with 9 bases matching TRBD1. Germline assignment: CDR1 SGHTA and CDR2 FQGNSA. V dropped 6 bases and J dropped 7; count of bases not matched to a gene: 13. The CDR3 runs 16 residues. CDR3 sequence: CASRRDRETPRNIQYF. The CDR3 region has the DNA TGTGCCAGCAGGCGGGACAGGGAAACCCCGCGGAACATTCAGTACTTC. The full variable domain, completed using reference TRBV7-2 and TRBJ2-4, is GAGVSQSPSNKVTEKGKDVELRCDPISGHTALYWYRQSLGQGLEFLIYFQGNSAPDKSGLPSDRFSAERTGGSVSTLTIQRTQQEDSAVYLCASRRDRETPRNIQYFGAGTRLSVL.

The V and J genes are TRBV7-9 and TRBJ1-3, with 7 positions matching TRBD1. Looked up from germline, CDR1 is SEHNR and CDR2 is FQNEAQ (reference sequence). The ends lost 5 bases at V and 4 bases at J; junction bases unmatched: 5. This CDR3 has 14 amino acids. CDR3 region: CASSPTGAGNTIYF. In DNA, the CDR3 is TGTGCCAGCAGCCCAACAGGGGCGGGAAACACCATATATTTT.

The chain links TRBV4-1 to TRBJ2-3; 9 nucleotides agree with TRBD2. CDR3 length: 19 residues. Germline-derived CDR1 and CDR2 are MGHRA and YSYEKL. Trimming removed 0 bases from V and 2 bases from J; junction bases left unmatched: 12. The CDR3 DNA reads as TGCGCCAGCAGCCAAGATGTGGAGGGGCGGGGGGGAGCCACAGATACGCAGTATTTT. It translates to CASSQDVEGRGGATDTQYF.

The chain employs TRBV10-1 and TRBJ2-3; the D is unclear. Trimming left V 2 bases short and J 0 bases short, with 9 bases between. The germline CDR1 and CDR2 sequences are WNHNN and SYGVQD (reference sequence). This CDR3 has 15 residues. The CDR3 spells CASSEITASTDTQYF. The DNA of the CDR3 is TGCGCCAGCAGTGAGATCACAGCTAGCACAGATACGCAGTATTTT.

The rearrangement joins TRBV7-2 to TRBJ2-2; the D gene is possibly TRBD1 (5 bases). The CDR3 runs to 13 residues. Per the germline V gene, CDR1 is SGHTA and CDR2 is FQGNSA. The V and J ends lost 3 bases and 6 bases respectively, with 8 bases between them. The CDR3: CASSLKGPGELFF. The CDR3, as DNA: TGTGCCAGCAGCTTGAAGGGGCCCGGGGAGCTGTTTTTT. Drawing the rest from reference TRBV7-2 and TRBJ2-2, the complete variable domain is GAGVSQSPSNKVTEKGKDVELRCDPISGHTALYWYRQSLGQGLEFLIYFQGNSAPDKSGLPSDRFSAERTGGSVSTLTIQRTQQEDSAVYLCASSLKGPGELFFGEGSRLTVL.

The rearrangement links TRBV4-1 to TRBJ1-1, with TRBD1 matching over 9 bases. This CDR3 contains 15 residues. CDR1 is MGHRA and CDR2 is YSYEKL in the germline V gene. V lost 4 bases, J lost 4 bases, and 7 bases stayed unmatched. CDR3 bases: TGCGCCAGCAGCCCAGAACAGGGGGCTCGCACTGAAGCTTTCTTT. Its translation: CASSPEQGARTEAFF.

This sequence joins TRBV9 and TRBJ2-7; weak D call: TRBD2 (6 bases). This CDR3 comprises 15 residues. Trimming cost V 4 bases and J 5 bases, with 19 bases left between them. Per germline, CDR1 SGDLS and CDR2 YYNGEE. CDR3 nucleotides: TGTGCCAGCAGCCCCGCGACTAGAGGTTCGGACGAGCAGTACTTC. It yields the protein CASSPATRGSDEQYF.

The rearrangement joins TRBV28 to TRBJ2-7, with 9 bases aligning to TRBD2. Germline trimming cut 7 bases from V and 5 bases from J; bases unmatched to any gene: 9. Germline values: CDR1 MDHEN, CDR2 SYDVKM. CDR3 length: 14 amino acids. The CDR3, as DNA: TGTGCCAGCACCGCGCGGGAGGGTTCCCACGAGCAGTACTTC. As protein: CASTAREGSHEQYF.

The chain links TRBV14 to TRBJ1-2; D remains unclear. V was cut by 0 bases and J by 8 bases, with 16 bases left in between. Germline CDR1 is SGHDN and CDR2 is FVKESK. This CDR3 spans 15 amino acids. This chain's CDR3 is CASSQDVPGSEGYTF. The CDR3 nucleotides are TGTGCCAGCAGCCAAGATGTCCCCGGGTCGGAAGGCTACACCTTC.

The V and J genes are TRBV29-1 and TRBJ2-3, with TRBD2 identical over 15 bases. Germline CDR1 and CDR2: SQVTM and ANQGSEA. Trimming at V came to 4 bases and at J to 3 bases, leaving 2 bases not matched to a gene. The CDR3 sequence is 15 residues long. The CDR3 DNA reads as TGCAGCGTTGTCGGGACTAGCGGGAGGACAGATACGCAGTATTTT. It codes for CSVVGTSGRTDTQYF.

The gene calls are TRBV14 and TRBJ2-7; a possible D gene is TRBD1 (6 bases). CDR1 SGHDN and CDR2 FVKESK come from the germline V gene. V dropped 0 bases and J dropped 1 base, with 16 bases sitting between them. CDR3 length equals 17 residues. In DNA form, the CDR3 reads TGTGCCAGCAGCCAAGAAACCCGGGACAAGGGGTCCTACGAGCAGTACTTC. It codes for CASSQETRDKGSYEQYF.

In its sample, this clone was seen once. This chain connects TRBV2 to TRBJ2-1; 10 nucleotides line up with TRBD2. This CDR3 has 17 residues. Trimming took 1 base from V and 8 from J; bases not matched to a gene: 11. Per germline, CDR1 SNHLY and CDR2 FYNNEI. The CDR3 bases are TGTGCCAGCAGTGAAGGGGTAGCGGGGGGCCCTAAGGATGAGCAGTTCTTC. It is translated as CASSEGVAGGPKDEQFF. Looking up the rest from reference TRBV2 and TRBJ2-1 gives the full variable domain: EPEVTQTPSHQVTQMGQEVILRCVPISNHLYFYWYRQILGQKVEFLVSFYNNEISEKSEIFDDQFSVERPDGSNFTLKIRSTKLEDSAMYFCASSEGVAGGPKDEQFFGPGTRLTVL.